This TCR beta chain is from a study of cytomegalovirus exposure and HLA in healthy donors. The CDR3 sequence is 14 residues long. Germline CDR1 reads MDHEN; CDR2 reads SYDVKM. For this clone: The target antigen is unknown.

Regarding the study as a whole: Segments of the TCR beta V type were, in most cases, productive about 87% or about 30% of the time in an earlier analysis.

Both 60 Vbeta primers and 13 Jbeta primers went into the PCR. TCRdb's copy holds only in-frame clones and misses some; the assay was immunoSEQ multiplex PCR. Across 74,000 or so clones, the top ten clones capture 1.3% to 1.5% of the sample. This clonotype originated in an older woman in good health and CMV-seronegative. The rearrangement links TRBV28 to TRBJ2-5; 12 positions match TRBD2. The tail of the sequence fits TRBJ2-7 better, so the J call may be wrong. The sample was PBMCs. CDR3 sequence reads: CASRPTSGSYEQYF. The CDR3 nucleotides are TGTGCCAGCAGGCCGACTAGCGGGAGCTACGAGCAGTACTTC.